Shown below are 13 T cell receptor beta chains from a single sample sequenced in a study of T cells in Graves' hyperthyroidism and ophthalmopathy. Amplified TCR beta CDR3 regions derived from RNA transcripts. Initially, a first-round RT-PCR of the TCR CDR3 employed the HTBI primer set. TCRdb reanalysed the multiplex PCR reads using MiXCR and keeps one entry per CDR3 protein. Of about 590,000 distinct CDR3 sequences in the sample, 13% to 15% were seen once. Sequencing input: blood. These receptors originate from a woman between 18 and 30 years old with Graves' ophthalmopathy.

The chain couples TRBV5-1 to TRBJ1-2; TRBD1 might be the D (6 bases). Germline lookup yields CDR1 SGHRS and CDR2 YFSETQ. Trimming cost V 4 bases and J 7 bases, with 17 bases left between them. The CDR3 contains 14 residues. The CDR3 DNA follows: TGCGCCAGCAGCATTGGGACATGGGGCGGTGGCTACACCTTC. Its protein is CASSIGTWGGGYTF.

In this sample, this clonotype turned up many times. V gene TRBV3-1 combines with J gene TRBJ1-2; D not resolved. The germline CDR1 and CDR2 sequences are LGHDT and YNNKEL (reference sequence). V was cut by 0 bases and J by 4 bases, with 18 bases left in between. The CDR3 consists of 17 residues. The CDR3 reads CASSQDRAGKSLYGYTF. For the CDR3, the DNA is TGTGCCAGCAGCCAAGACCGGGCGGGAAAGTCCCTCTATGGCTACACCTTC.

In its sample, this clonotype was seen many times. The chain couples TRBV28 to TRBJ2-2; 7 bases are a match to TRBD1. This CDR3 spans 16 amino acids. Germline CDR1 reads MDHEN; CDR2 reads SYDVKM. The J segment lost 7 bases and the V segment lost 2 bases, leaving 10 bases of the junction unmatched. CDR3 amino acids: CASSLPNRGANGELFF. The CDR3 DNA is TGTGCCAGCAGTTTACCCAACAGGGGAGCGAACGGGGAGCTGTTTTTT.

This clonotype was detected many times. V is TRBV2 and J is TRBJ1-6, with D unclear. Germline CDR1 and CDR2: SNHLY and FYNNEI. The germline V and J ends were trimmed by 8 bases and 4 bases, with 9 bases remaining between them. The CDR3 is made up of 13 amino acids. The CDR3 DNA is TGTGCCAGCGAGGGTCCTTATAATTCACCCCTCCACTTT. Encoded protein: CASEGPYNSPLHF.

CDR3 bases: TGTGCCAGCAGGCCCCACCACCTGGGGTCCACAGATACGCAGTATTTT. Its protein product is CASRPHHLGSTDTQYF. The chain links TRBV27 to TRBJ2-3; D ambiguous. Germline assignment: CDR1 MNHEY and CDR2 SMNVEV (reference sequence). The CDR3 runs to 16 residues. V lost 6 bases to trimming and J lost 2 bases, with 18 bases between them.

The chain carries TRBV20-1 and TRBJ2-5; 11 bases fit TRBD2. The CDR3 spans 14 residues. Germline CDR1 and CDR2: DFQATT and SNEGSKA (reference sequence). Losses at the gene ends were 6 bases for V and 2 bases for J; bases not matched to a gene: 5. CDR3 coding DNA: TGCAGTGCCCTGGGACTAGCGGATCAAGAGACCCAGTACTTC. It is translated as CSALGLADQETQYF.

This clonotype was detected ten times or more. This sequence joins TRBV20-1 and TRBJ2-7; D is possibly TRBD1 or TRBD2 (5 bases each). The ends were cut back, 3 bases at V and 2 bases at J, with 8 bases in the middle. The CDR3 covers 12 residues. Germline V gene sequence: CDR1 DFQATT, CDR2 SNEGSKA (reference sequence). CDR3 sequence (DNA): TGCAGTGCTAGTGAGGGGACCTACGAGCAGTACTTC. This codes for CSASEGTYEQYF.

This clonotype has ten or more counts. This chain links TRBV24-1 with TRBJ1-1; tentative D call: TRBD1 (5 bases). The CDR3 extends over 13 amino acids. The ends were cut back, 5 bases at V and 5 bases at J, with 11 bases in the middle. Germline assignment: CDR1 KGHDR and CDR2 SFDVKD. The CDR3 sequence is CATSGRGGTEAFF. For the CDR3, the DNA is TGTGCCACCAGTGGGAGGGGTGGAACTGAAGCTTTCTTT.

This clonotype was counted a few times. The CDR3 region is CASSTPGGASNQPQHF. Written as DNA, the CDR3 is TGTGCCAGTAGTACCCCCGGGGGGGCTAGCAATCAGCCCCAGCATTTT. The chain recombines TRBV19 with TRBJ1-5; TRBD1 might be the D (6 bases). Between the trimmed V and J ends, which lost 4 bases and 0 bases, there was a span of 13 bases. CDR3 length: 16 amino acids. Looked up from germline, CDR1 is LNHDA and CDR2 is SQIVND (reference sequence).

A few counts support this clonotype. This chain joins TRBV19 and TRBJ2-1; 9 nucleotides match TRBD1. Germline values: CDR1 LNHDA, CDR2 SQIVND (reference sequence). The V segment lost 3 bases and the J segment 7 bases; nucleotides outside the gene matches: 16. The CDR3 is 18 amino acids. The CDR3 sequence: CASSIPPGQGKRLNEQFF. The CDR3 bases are TGTGCCAGTAGTATTCCCCCCGGACAGGGGAAAAGGCTGAATGAGCAGTTCTTC.

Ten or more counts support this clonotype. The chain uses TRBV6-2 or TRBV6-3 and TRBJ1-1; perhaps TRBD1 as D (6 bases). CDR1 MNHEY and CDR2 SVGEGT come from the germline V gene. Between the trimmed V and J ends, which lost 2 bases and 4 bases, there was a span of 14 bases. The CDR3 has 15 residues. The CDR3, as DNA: TGTGCCAGCAGTTACCTCAAGCAAGGGGGCACTGAAGCTTTCTTT. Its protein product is CASSYLKQGGTEAFF.

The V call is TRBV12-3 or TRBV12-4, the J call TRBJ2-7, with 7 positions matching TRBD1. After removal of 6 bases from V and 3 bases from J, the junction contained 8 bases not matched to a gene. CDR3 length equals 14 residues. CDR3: CASSRSQGDYEQYF. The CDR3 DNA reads TGTGCCAGCAGCCGGTCCCAGGGGGACTACGAGCAGTACTTC.

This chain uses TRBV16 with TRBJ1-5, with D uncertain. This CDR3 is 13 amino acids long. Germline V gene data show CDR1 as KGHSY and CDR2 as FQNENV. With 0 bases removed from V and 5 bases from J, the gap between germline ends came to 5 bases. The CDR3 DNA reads TGTGCCAGCAGCCAATCTAGACATCAGCCCCAGCATTTT. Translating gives CASSQSRHQPQHF.